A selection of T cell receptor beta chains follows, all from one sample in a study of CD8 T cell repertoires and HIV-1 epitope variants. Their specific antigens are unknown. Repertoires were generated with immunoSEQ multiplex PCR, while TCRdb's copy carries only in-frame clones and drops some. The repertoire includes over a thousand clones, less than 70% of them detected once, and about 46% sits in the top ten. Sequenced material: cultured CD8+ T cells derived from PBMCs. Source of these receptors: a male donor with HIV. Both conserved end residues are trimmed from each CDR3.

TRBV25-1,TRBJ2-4,ASSVQGSKNIQY
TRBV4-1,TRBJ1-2,ASSQDPPDLDYGYT
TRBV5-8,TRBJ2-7,ASSLGDSDSYEQY
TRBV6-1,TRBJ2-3,ASSETSGRPDTQY
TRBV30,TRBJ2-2,AWSVAGGGELF
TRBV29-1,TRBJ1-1,SVVLPGAKEAF
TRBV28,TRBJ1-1,ASSLLGSGEAF
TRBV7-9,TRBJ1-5,ASSPSYSNQPQH
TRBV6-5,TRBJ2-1,ASWTAVQDNEQF
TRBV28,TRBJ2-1,ASSKPLGFNEQF
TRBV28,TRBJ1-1,ASSFRGWGTEAF
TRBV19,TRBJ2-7,ASTPGLASYEQY
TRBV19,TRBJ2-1,ASSTLNNEQF
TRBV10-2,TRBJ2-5,ASRQETQY
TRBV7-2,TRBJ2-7,ASSLGTLSSYEQY
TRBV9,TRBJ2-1,ASSSSNSGEQF
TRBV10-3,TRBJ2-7,AIKDGASSYEQY
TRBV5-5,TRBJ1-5,ASSDHNQPQH
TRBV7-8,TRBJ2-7,ASSLNLWTGFSYEQY
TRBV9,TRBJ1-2,ASSFVGSGAYGYT
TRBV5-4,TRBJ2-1,ASRGHSGAYNEQF